This T cell receptor beta chain was sequenced in a study of blood T cell repertoires in COVID-19. Background on the study: There were acute and convalescent COVID-19 samples, and they came from the United States, Italy and Spain. PBMCs, B-cell-depleted T cells, or T cells were the source of the cDNA or gDNA that made up the material.

Categorization into cohorts depended on clinical history that participants reported. Cohort 3 recovery required two negative PCRs, clearance, or symptom resolution. Germline V gene data show CDR1 as MDHEN and CDR2 as SYDVKM. The CDR3 spans 16 residues. V trimming: 8 bases; J trimming: 0 bases; junction bases outside the gene matches: 8. Data came from immunoSEQ multiplex PCR; TCRdb stores just in-frame clones and leaves some out. Counted here are a few hundred thousand clones, around 89% occurring once; the ten biggest clones make up approximately 1%. Sequenced input: PBMCs or T cells enriched from blood (not recorded which). The genes are TRBV28 and TRBJ1-5; 9 bases fit TRBD1. The TCR comes from a man aged 18 to 29 who had recovered from COVID-19. The CDR3 region is CASLGQGAYSNQPQHF. In nucleotides, the CDR3 is TGTGCCAGCTTGGGACAGGGCGCATATAGCAATCAGCCCCAGCATTTT.